The source of this T cell receptor (beta chain) is a study of cytomegalovirus exposure and HLA in healthy donors. The wider study: A prior study identified roughly 110 million unique TCR beta sequences from roughly 180 million T cells. General study points: Specific recognition of CMV antigens was confirmed in vitro for a few chains (all CMV-associated).

As for this clone: The antigen is unknown. The junction does not match germline at one end; this may be a read error.

Germline V gene lookup returns CDR1 SGDLS and CDR2 YYNGEE. The length of the CDR3 is 16 residues. It was with 60 Vbeta and 13 Jbeta primers that the PCR ran. Repertoires were generated with immunoSEQ multiplex PCR, while TCRdb's copy carries only in-frame clones and drops some. In the table there are around 100,000 clones, around 82% of which are singletons. This clonotype was sampled from a middle-aged woman in good health and CMV-seronegative. The rearrangement uses TRBV9 and TRBJ2-7; TRBD2 matches 11 bases. The sequencing sample was made of PBMCs. CDR3 sequence: CASSVGSSGRLGVLNF. The CDR3 coding sequence is TGTGCCAGCAGCGTAGGGTCTAGCGGGAGGCTAGGTGTATTGAACTTC.